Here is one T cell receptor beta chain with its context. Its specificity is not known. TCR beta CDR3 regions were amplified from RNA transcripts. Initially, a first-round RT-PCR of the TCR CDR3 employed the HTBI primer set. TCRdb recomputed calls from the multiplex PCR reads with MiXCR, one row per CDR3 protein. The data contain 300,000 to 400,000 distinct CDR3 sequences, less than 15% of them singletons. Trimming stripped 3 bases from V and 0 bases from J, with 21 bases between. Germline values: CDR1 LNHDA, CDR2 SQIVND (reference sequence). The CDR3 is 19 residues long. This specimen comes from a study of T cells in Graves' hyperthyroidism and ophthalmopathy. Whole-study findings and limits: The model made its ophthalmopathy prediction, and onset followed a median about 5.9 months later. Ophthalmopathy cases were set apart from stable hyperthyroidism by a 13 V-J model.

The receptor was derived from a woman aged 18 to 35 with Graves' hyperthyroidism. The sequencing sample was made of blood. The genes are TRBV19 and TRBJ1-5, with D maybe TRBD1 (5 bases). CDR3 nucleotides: TGTGCCAGTAGTATGAGGGGACCCAGGGCAGTCTATAGCAATCAGCCCCAGCATTTT. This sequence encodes CASSMRGPRAVYSNQPQHF.